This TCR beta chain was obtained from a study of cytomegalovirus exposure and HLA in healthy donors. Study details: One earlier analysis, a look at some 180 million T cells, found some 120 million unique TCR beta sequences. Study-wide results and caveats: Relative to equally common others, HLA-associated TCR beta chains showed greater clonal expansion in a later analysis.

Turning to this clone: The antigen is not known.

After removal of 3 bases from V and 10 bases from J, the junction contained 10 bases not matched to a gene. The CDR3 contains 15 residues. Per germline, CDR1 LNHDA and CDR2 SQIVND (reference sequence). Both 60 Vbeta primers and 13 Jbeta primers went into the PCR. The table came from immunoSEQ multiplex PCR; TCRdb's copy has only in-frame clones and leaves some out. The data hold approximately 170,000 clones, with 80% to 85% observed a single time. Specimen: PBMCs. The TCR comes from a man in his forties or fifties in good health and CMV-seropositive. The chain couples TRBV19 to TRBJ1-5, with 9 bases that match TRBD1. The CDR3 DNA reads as TGTGCCAGTAGTATCTCCGGGACAGGGTATTTTCCCCAGCATTTT. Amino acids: CASSISGTGYFPQHF.